These 21 T cell receptor beta chains were sequenced from one sample in a study of PD-1 blockade in classical Hodgkin lymphoma. Assay: immunoSEQ multiplex PCR; the TCRdb copy retains only in-frame clones and omits some. The sample has 16,000 or so clones; around 85% are singletons. Every one of the patients relapsed after autologous stem cell transplantation (brentuximab vedotin exposure was variable). Purification of CD4+ T cells from thawed PBMCs was achieved by magnetic negative selection. This specimen was CD4+ T cells from blood, taken at baseline. The origin of the receptors is a human donor with classical Hodgkin lymphoma.

This chain joins TRBV6-5 and TRBJ2-7, with D possibly matching TRBD2 (7 bases). The length of the CDR3 is 14 residues. With 6 bases removed from V and 6 bases from J, the gap between germline ends came to 18 bases. Germline V gives CDR1 MNHEY, CDR2 SVGAGI. In DNA form, the CDR3 reads TGTGCCAGCAGCCGTTTGGGGGGGGCCGGCGAGCAGTACTTC. It is translated as CASSRLGGAGEQYF.

The chain links TRBV11-2 to TRBJ2-2; no definite D call. The CDR3 covers 12 residues. With 2 bases removed from V and 8 bases from J, the gap between germline ends came to 6 bases. Germline V lookup: CDR1 SGHAT, CDR2 FQNNGV. The chain's CDR3 is CASSLTGGELFF. The DNA for the CDR3 is TGTGCCAGCAGCTTAACCGGGGGGGAGCTGTTTTTT.

The rearrangement uses TRBV27 and TRBJ2-7; 7 nucleotides agree with TRBD1. CDR1 and CDR2 from the germline V gene are MNHEY and SMNVEV (reference sequence). Trimming removed 5 bases from V and 0 bases from J; junction bases left unmatched: 4. This CDR3 spans 14 amino acids. The CDR3, as DNA: TGTGCCAGCAGTGCGGACAGGCACTCCTACGAGCAGTACTTC. Translation: CASSADRHSYEQYF.

The rearrangement links TRBV28 to TRBJ2-1; TRBD2 agrees at 11 bases. Germline trimming cut 4 bases from V and 7 bases from J; bases unmatched to any gene: 9. Germline lookup yields CDR1 MDHEN and CDR2 SYDVKM. This CDR3 spans 16 amino acids. CDR3 protein: CASSSLAGGPLNEQFF. Here the CDR3 DNA reads TGTGCCAGCAGTTCCCTAGCGGGAGGACCCTTAAATGAGCAGTTCTTC.

The chain uses TRBV21-1 and TRBJ1-2; the table's D call, TRBD1, has no DNA check behind it. TRBV21-1 is designated a pseudogene. The CDR3 totals 12 residues. In DNA form, the CDR3 reads TGTGCCAGCGACAGGGACGGGGATGGCTACACCTTC. Translated: CASDRDGDGYTF.

CDR3 in amino acids: CASSLNRGQGGYEQYF. CDR3 in DNA: TGTGCCAGCAGCTTAAATAGAGGACAGGGGGGCTACGAGCAGTACTTC. The gene calls are TRBV7-8 and TRBJ2-7; 10 positions agree with TRBD1. The V segment lost 2 bases and the J segment 3 bases; nucleotides outside the gene matches: 7. Germline values: CDR1 SGHVS, CDR2 FQNEAQ. This CDR3 spans 16 amino acids. Full variable domain (outside the CDR3, taken from reference TRBV7-8 and TRBJ2-7): GAGVSQSPRYKVAKRGQDVALRCDPISGHVSLFWYQQALGQGPEFLTYFQNEAQLDKSGLPSDRFFAERPEGSVSTLKIQRTQQEDSAVYLCASSLNRGQGGYEQYFGPGTRLTVT.

This clone appeared a single time. The chain uses TRBV2 and TRBJ2-7, with TRBD1 matching over 7 bases. The V segment lost 7 bases and the J segment 0 bases; nucleotides outside the gene matches: 3. The CDR3 spans 13 residues. CDR1 is SNHLY, CDR2 FYNNEI, per germline. This chain's CDR3 is CASKTGSSYEQYF. The CDR3 coding sequence is TGTGCCAGCAAGACAGGGAGCTCCTACGAGCAGTACTTC.

This chain connects TRBV11-3 to TRBJ1-5, with no clear D. Per the germline V gene, CDR1 is SGHNT and CDR2 is YENEEA. V was pared by 1 base and J by 11 bases, with 15 bases between. The CDR3 contains 14 residues. CDR3 residues: CASSLGPGGVAQHF. For the CDR3, the DNA is TGTGCCAGCAGCTTAGGGCCAGGCGGGGTGGCCCAGCATTTT. Looking up the rest from reference TRBV11-3 and TRBJ1-5 gives the full variable domain: EAGVVQSPRYKIIEKKQPVAFWCNPISGHNTLYWYLQNLGQGPELLIRYENEEAVDDSQLPKDRFSAERLKGVDSTLKIQPAELGDSAVYLCASSLGPGGVAQHFGDGTRLSIL.

V usage is TRBV5-1 and J usage is TRBJ2-2; TRBD1 aligns across 7 bases. Per germline, CDR1 SGHRS and CDR2 YFSETQ. The CDR3 is made up of 15 amino acids. The ends lost 4 bases at V and 2 bases at J; junction bases unmatched: 5. The CDR3: CASSLGTANTGELFF. The CDR3 DNA reads TGCGCCAGCAGCCTCGGGACAGCCAACACCGGGGAGCTGTTTTTT.

This chain uses TRBV28 with TRBJ1-3; 7 bases are a match to TRBD1. Trimming took 5 bases from V and 0 from J; bases not matched to a gene: 10. Germline V gene data show CDR1 as MDHEN and CDR2 as SYDVKM. CDR3 length: 17 amino acids. CDR3 loop: CASSAAGQLYSGNTIYF. The DNA of the CDR3 is TGTGCCAGCAGTGCGGCGGGACAGCTATACTCTGGAAACACCATATATTTT.

The V call is TRBV29-1, the J call TRBJ2-2; the match to TRBD2 covers 8 bases. This CDR3 is 16 amino acids long. Germline CDR1 is SQVTM and CDR2 is ANQGSEA. J was trimmed by 3 bases and V by 4 bases; bases with no gene match: 10. CDR3: CSVVAGTREYTGELFF. As DNA, the CDR3 is TGCAGCGTTGTAGCGGGGACGCGGGAGTACACCGGGGAGCTGTTTTTT.

The chain links TRBV29-1 to TRBJ2-3; 10 nucleotides align to TRBD2. The junction had 6 bases not matched to a gene; V was cut back by 6 bases and J by 0 bases. Germline assignment: CDR1 SQVTM and CDR2 ANQGSEA. The CDR3 consists of 15 residues. This CDR3 is CSVELAGTSTDTQYF. DNA for the CDR3: TGCAGCGTAGAACTAGCGGGGACTAGCACAGATACGCAGTATTTT.

J is TRBJ2-7 and V is TRBV5-1; the match to TRBD2 covers 8 bases. The CDR3 has 15 residues. V was pared by 4 bases and J by 5 bases, with 11 bases of the junction left unmatched. Germline V gene sequence: CDR1 SGHRS, CDR2 YFSETQ. The DNA for the CDR3 is TGCGCCAGCAGCCCCGGACTAGCAGCGGGAAACGAGCAGTACTTC. Translated, it gives CASSPGLAAGNEQYF.

The J gene is TRBJ2-3, the V gene TRBV18; 8 bases line up with TRBD2. The CDR3 length is 15 residues. Losses at the gene ends were 0 bases for V and 6 bases for J; bases not matched to a gene: 5. From germline, CDR1 is KGHSH and CDR2 LQKENI. The CDR3 loop reads CASSPPTGGWDTQYF. The CDR3 DNA reads TGTGCCAGCTCACCACCGACGGGAGGGTGGGATACGCAGTATTTT.

The chain joins TRBV7-9 to TRBJ1-1; unclear D gene. Trimming left V 2 bases short and J 4 bases short, with 11 bases between. Germline lookup yields CDR1 SEHNR and CDR2 FQNEAQ (reference sequence). The CDR3 loop spans 14 amino acids. The CDR3 DNA sequence: TGTGCCAGCAGCTTAAACGCGCAAGGCACTGAAGCTTTCTTT. Its protein product is CASSLNAQGTEAFF.

V and J are TRBV7-9 and TRBJ1-2; TRBD1 aligns across 8 bases. CDR3 length: 14 amino acids. The junction had 6 bases not matched to a gene; V was cut back by 4 bases and J by 5 bases. Germline-derived CDR1 and CDR2 are SEHNR and FQNEAQ (reference sequence). Here the CDR3 reads CASSSTGEGYGYTF. In DNA, the CDR3 is TGTGCCAGCAGCTCGACAGGGGAAGGATATGGCTACACCTTC.

This rearrangement joins TRBV6-5 to TRBJ2-1, with D maybe TRBD2 (6 bases). This CDR3 is 13 amino acids long. V was pared by 1 base and J by 8 bases, with 9 bases between. CDR1 and CDR2 from the germline V gene are MNHEY and SVGAGI. The CDR3 protein is CASSYLGLYEQFF. In DNA form, the CDR3 reads TGTGCCAGCAGTTACTTGGGACTCTATGAGCAGTTCTTC.

In DNA, the CDR3 is TGTGCCAGCAGCTTAAAGGGTATAACTGAAGCTTTCTTT. Translating gives CASSLKGITEAFF. This chain connects TRBV7-9 to TRBJ1-1; D unclear. CDR1 and CDR2 from the germline V gene are SEHNR and FQNEAQ (reference sequence). CDR3 length: 13 amino acids. The V end was cut by 2 bases, the J end by 5 bases, with 9 bases between.

V and J are TRBV6-5 and TRBJ1-1, with a tentative D call TRBD1 (5 bases). The V end lost 5 bases, the J end lost 4 bases, and 14 bases lay between the germline ends. Germline assignment: CDR1 MNHEY and CDR2 SVGAGI. This CDR3 comprises 14 residues. Written as DNA, the CDR3 is TGTGCCAGCAGTGAACAGGCCCAGGGCACTGAAGCTTTCTTT. It codes for CASSEQAQGTEAFF.

The chain joins TRBV4-2 to TRBJ1-4; TRBD1 is a possible D gene (5 bases). Per the germline V gene, CDR1 is LGHNA and CDR2 is YNFKEQ. CDR3 length: 16 residues. V shed 1 base and J shed 5 bases, with 14 bases lying between them. In DNA, the CDR3 is TGTGCCAGCAGCCAAGGTGGAGGGACGGCGAATGAAAAACTGTTTTTT. It translates to CASSQGGGTANEKLFF.

The chain couples TRBV7-2 to TRBJ2-1; 9 bases align to TRBD1. CDR3 size: 14 residues. The trim removed 0 bases at V and 8 bases at J, leaving 2 bases unmatched. Germline values: CDR1 SGHTA, CDR2 FQGNSA. CDR3 region: CASSLADRGYEQFF. In DNA, the CDR3 is TGTGCCAGCAGCTTAGCTGACAGGGGGTATGAGCAGTTCTTC.